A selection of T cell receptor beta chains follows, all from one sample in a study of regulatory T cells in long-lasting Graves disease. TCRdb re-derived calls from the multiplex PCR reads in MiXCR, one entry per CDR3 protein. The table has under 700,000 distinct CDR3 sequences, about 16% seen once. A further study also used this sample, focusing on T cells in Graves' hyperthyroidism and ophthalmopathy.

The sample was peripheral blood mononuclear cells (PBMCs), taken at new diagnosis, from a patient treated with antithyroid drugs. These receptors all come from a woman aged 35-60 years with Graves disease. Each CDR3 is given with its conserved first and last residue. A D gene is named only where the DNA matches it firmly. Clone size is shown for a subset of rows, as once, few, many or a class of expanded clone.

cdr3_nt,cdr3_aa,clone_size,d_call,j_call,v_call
TGCGCCAGCAGCCAAGGGAGCGGGGGGACTCGGGAGACCCAGTACTTC,CASSQGSGGTRETQYF,NA,TRBD2,TRBJ2-5,TRBV4-1
TGTGCCAGCAGCGTAGACGCGGGACCCTACGAGCAGTACTTC,CASSVDAGPYEQYF,many,NA,TRBJ2-7,TRBV9
TGTGCCATCAGTGAGTCGAGCCGGGTCGAGCAGTACTTC,CAISESSRVEQYF,NA,NA,TRBJ2-7,TRBV10-3
TGTGCCAGCTCACCAGGGGACAGGGGCTTCTATGAGCAGTTCTTC,CASSPGDRGFYEQFF,few,TRBD1,TRBJ2-1,TRBV18
TGCAGCGTTGAGGGTTCAGGTCGGTACAATGAGCAGTTCTTC,CSVEGSGRYNEQFF,many,NA,TRBJ2-1,TRBV29-1
TGTGCCAGCAGTCCAGCAAACAATGAGCAGTTCTTC,CASSPANNEQFF,many,NA,TRBJ2-1,TRBV2
TGTGCCAGCAGTGAGGAGGTCAATCAGCCCCAGCATTTT,CASSEEVNQPQHF,NA,NA,TRBJ1-5,TRBV2
TGTGCCAGCAGCTACCAGACAGGACCGAAATTCTTC,CASSYQTGPKFF,many,NA,TRBJ2-1,TRBV7-3
TGTGCCAGCAGCTTGTGGCAGGGGGTCACCTACGAGCAGTACTTC,CASSLWQGVTYEQYF,NA,TRBD1,TRBJ2-7,TRBV5-6
TGTACCAGCAGTTTTCTAGGGGGCAGGTCTGAAGCTTTCTTT,CTSSFLGGRSEAFF,NA,TRBD1,TRBJ1-1,TRBV12-3/TRBV12-4
TGCAGTGCAACGGGACAGGGCTACAATGAGCAGTTCTTC,CSATGQGYNEQFF,many,TRBD1,TRBJ2-1,TRBV20-1
TGTGCCAGCAGCCTCCGGACGGGGGCCGGCAATGAGCAGTTCTTC,CASSLRTGAGNEQFF,many,NA,TRBJ2-1,TRBV3-1
TGTGCCAGCAGCTTGGGGGGGGGAGTCCTCTCCTACGAGCAGTACTTC,CASSLGGGVLSYEQYF,NA,TRBD2,TRBJ2-7,TRBV5-5
TGCAGTGCTAGCCCAGACTCTGGGGCCAACGTCCTGACTTTC,CSASPDSGANVLTF,once,NA,TRBJ2-6,TRBV20-1
TGTGCCATCAGCGTGACTAGCGGGGCCGAGCAGTACTTC,CAISVTSGAEQYF,few,TRBD2,TRBJ2-7,TRBV10-3
TGCGCCAGCCAACGTAGAGGCGGGGGGAGTTGGAATGAGCAGTTCTTC,CASQRRGGGSWNEQFF,few,TRBD2,TRBJ2-1,TRBV5-1
TGTGCCAGCAGTTTACTTAGAAACATTCAGTACTTC,CASSLLRNIQYF,many,NA,TRBJ2-4,TRBV28
TGTGCCAGCAGTTTAGACCCGGGTCTGGGGAACACCATATATTTT,CASSLDPGLGNTIYF,many,NA,TRBJ1-3,TRBV12-3/TRBV12-4
TGTGCCACCGGCGGGGGAAGGGGTTCACCCCTCCACTTT,CATGGGRGSPLHF,few,NA,TRBJ1-6,TRBV18
TGTGCCCCGGGTAGCGCTTACAATGAGCAGTTCTTC,CAPGSAYNEQFF,NA,NA,TRBJ2-1,TRBV5-4
TGCAGTGCTATGGTCAAACAGCCGACTAGACCCTACAATGAGCAGTTCTTC,CSAMVKQPTRPYNEQFF,NA,NA,TRBJ2-1,TRBV20-1
TGCAGTTCTGATAGCGGGCGCTACAATGAGCAGTTCTTC,CSSDSGRYNEQFF,NA,TRBD2,TRBJ2-1,TRBV20-1
TGTGCCAGCAACCGGAGACGGGTCTTATACGAGCAGTACTTC,CASNRRRVLYEQYF,many,NA,TRBJ2-7,TRBV3-1
TGCAGCGTTGACCCTCCAGGGTGGGGAACTGAAGCTTTCTTT,CSVDPPGWGTEAFF,many,NA,TRBJ1-1,TRBV29-1
TGTGCCAGCAGCCAAGATCTAACCGGAACGAATGAGCAGTTCTTC,CASSQDLTGTNEQFF,NA,NA,TRBJ2-1,TRBV3-1
TGTGCCAGCAGCTTGGAACTAGCGGGCACCGGGGAGCTGTTTTTT,CASSLELAGTGELFF,NA,TRBD2,TRBJ2-2,TRBV7-3
TGTGCCACCGAGGGGTACACAGTTCCTTCCTACGAGCAGTACTTC,CATEGYTVPSYEQYF,NA,NA,TRBJ2-7,TRBV2
TGTGCCAGCTCCTCCCCCCGGACAGGGGAGACCTACGAGCAGTACTTC,CASSSPRTGETYEQYF,few,TRBD1,TRBJ2-7,TRBV25-1
TGTGCCAGCAGCCCTCGACTAGCGGGGTATCAAGAGACCCAGTACTTC,CASSPRLAGYQETQYF,many,TRBD2,TRBJ2-5,TRBV3-1
TGTGCCAGCAGGTTCGACAGGAGCGGGCTCTATGGCTACACCTTC,CASRFDRSGLYGYTF,many,NA,TRBJ1-2,TRBV6-1
TGTGCCAGTAGTATAAACCCAGGAGCGGAGACCCAGTACTTC,CASSINPGAETQYF,few,NA,TRBJ2-5,TRBV19
TGTGCCAGCAGCCAAGCCGCGGGTCCTGGCTACACCTTC,CASSQAAGPGYTF,many,NA,TRBJ1-2,TRBV3-1
TGTGCCAGCAGTGAAGCTAGCGGTCTATACAATGAGCAGTTCTTC,CASSEASGLYNEQFF,many,NA,TRBJ2-1,TRBV6-1
TGTGCCAGCAGGATCTCGGGACAGGGCGGAACTGAAGCTTTCTTT,CASRISGQGGTEAFF,many,TRBD1,TRBJ1-1,TRBV12-3/TRBV12-4
TGCAGTGCTGTACACTCAGGGGGCAAAGCCGGGGAGCTGTTTTTT,CSAVHSGGKAGELFF,few,TRBD1,TRBJ2-2,TRBV20-1
TGTGCCAGCAGCTTACGGTCCCGGGACAGCAATTCACCCCTCCACTTT,CASSLRSRDSNSPLHF,many,TRBD1,TRBJ1-6,TRBV11-2
TGTGCCAGCAGTTACGAGGCCCCAGGGGTTCCCTACAATGAGCAGTTCTTC,CASSYEAPGVPYNEQFF,many,NA,TRBJ2-1,TRBV6-9
TGTGCCACCAGGCTCGACAAGAGCTCCTACGAGCAGTACTTC,CATRLDKSSYEQYF,many,NA,TRBJ2-7,TRBV15
TGTGCCAGCAGCGTCCCGGACAGATGGTCCTACGAGCAGTACTTC,CASSVPDRWSYEQYF,NA,NA,TRBJ2-7,TRBV9
TGTGCCACCACCGCCTCTGGAAACACCATATATTTT,CATTASGNTIYF,many,NA,TRBJ1-3,TRBV28